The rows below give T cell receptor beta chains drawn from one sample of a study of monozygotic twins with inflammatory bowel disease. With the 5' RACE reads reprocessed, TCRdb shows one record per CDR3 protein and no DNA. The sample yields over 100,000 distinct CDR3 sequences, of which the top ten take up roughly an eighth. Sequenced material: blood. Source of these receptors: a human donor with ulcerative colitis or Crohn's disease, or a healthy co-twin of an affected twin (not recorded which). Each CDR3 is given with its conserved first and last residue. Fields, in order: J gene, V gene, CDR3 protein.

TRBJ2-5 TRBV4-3 CASSPAGGYGETQYF
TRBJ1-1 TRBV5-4 CASSPPWTGETEAFF
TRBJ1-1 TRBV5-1 CASSLEPQGARSTEAFF
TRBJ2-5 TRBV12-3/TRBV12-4 CASSRYQETQYF
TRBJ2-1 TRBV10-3 CAISDHTGTGGLYEQFF
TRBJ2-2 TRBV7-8 CASSHPRDRTTGELFF
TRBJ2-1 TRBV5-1 CASTLAGDYNEQFF
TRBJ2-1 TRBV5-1 CASSLDRGDRGQFF
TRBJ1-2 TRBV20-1 CSANRQVNYGYTF
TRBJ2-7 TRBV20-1 CSARPDRGQASYEQYF
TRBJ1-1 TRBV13 CASSLVEAENTEAFF
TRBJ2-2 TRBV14 CASSQGYGRINTGELFF
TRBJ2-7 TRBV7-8 CASSLVFRAPNEQYF
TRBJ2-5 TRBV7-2 CASSLTIRETQYF
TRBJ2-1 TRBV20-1 CSARPLLAGPLANEQFF
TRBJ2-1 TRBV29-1 CSVSGFSYNEQFF
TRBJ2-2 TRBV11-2 CASSLVGELFF
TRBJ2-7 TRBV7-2 CASSYRGSSSYEQYF
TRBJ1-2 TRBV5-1 CASSGGVGQTIYGYTF
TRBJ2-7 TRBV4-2 CASSLDPGLVNEQYF
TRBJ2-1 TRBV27 CASSFIGDYNEQFF
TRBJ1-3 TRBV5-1 CASSLEHGEGNTIYF
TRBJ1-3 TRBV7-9 CASRPTGGRGNTIYF
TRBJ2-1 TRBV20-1 CSARDLGGSRNEQFF
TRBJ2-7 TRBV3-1 CASSQDGVSEQYF
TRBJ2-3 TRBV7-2 CASSSWDRSSTDTQYF
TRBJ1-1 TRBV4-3 CASSQYLGTGYTEAFF
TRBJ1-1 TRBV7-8 CASTLAPNTDAFF
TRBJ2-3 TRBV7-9 CASSLAHSTGVTDTQYF
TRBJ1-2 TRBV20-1 CSARPTGRIYGYTF
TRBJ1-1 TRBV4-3 CASSQESGVLSDTEAFF
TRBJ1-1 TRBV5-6 CASSFKGWEVGTEAFF
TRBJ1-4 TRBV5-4 CASSFRDKGGEKLFF
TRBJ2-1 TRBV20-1 CSASIQRVQFF